This TCR beta chain was found in a study of blood T cell repertoires in COVID-19 (dated by TCRdb to the early 2020s). Broadly, across the study: Collaborator samples came from the United States, Italy and Spain and covered acute and convalescent phases of COVID-19. The material from the prospective study consisted of cDNA or gDNA derived from T cells, B-cell-depleted T cells, or PBMCs. The dataset comprised deeply sampled blood TCRbeta repertoires from subjects exposed to, actively infected with, or recovered from COVID-19. The repertoires were released in a freely available public database meant as a resource for research on the immune response to SARS-CoV-2. The samples were drawn from two sources: the first 160 participants of the ongoing ImmuneRACE study, and fewer than 1,500 subjects contributed by 6 global collaborators. A de-identified subject ID, COVID-19 status, age in years and sex were almost always included in the sample metadata. HLA class I and class II types, where available, came from metadata supplied by the sample provider rather than from assay-based typing. The research as a whole found: The quantity of clinical and demographic metadata differed by source and by participant and was supplied without curation.

Note on this clone: The antigen this receptor binds is unknown. No base-level quality is on record; no much larger clone is a single base apart.

Whole blood was collected in K2EDTA tubes by collaborating institutions according to the institutions' own protocols. For TCRbeta analysis, collaborators shipped samples as frozen whole blood, isolated PBMCs, or DNA extracted from either of those sample types. The germline V gene encodes CDR1 MNHEY and CDR2 SVGAGI. The germline ends are 14 bases apart after V is trimmed by 7 bases and J by 4 bases. The CDR3 sequence holds 13 residues, the cysteine and phenylalanine included. The kept DNA is CDR3 alone, 39 bases in frame from the first base. TCRbeta CDR3 regions were amplified from genomic DNA by means of the immunoSEQ Assay, a bias-controlled multiplex PCR. Per the authors' processing: Within the assay, amplification of reference gene primers was used to estimate how many nucleated cells each sample contained. To quantify the absolute abundance of each unique TCRbeta CDR3 rearrangement, sequence reads were collapsed and filtered. For each sample, productive Simpson clonality was calculated as the square root of Simpson's diversity index across productive rearrangements. TCRdb retrieved this table from immuneACCESS and kept in-frame rearrangements only. Not all clones are present; in checked studies, unresolved V genes account for under half, and no reason is known for the remainder. The V and J calls and clone size are taken from that table; D and trimming were inferred from the DNA. The sample table lists some 180,000 clones, 88% of them with a count of one. The top ten clonotypes cover 5% to 6.5% of the sample.

The chain was built from TRBV6-5 and TRBJ2-7; matching of 5 bases hints at TRBD2 as the D gene. The sequenced sample was peripheral blood. The clonotype comes from a man in his forties or fifties with active or convalescent COVID-19. The CDR3 protein is CASTTGSRYEQYF. The bases read TGTGCCAGCACGACGGGGTCGAGATACGAGCAGTACTTC.